Below, 10 T cell receptor beta chains from the same sample are listed, as sequenced in a study of T-cell reconstitution after alpha-beta-depleted transplantation in children. The TCRbeta library was prepared with unique molecular identifiers. TCRdb fed the PCR reads into MiXCR, producing one record per CDR3 protein. The data hold nearly 350,000 distinct CDR3 sequences, with about 17% observed a single time. The sample in question was PBMCs, mostly from graft donor cells, obtained 360 days after TCRalphabeta/CD19-depleted stem cell transplant. Source of these receptors: a male patient aged 2-15 years who had a stem cell transplant for acute lymphoblastic leukemia, so the T cells may come from the graft donor.

As for this clonotype: One end of the junction varies from germline; a read error may be responsible. The rearrangement joins TRBV9 to TRBJ2-5; D is unclear. Germline lookup yields CDR1 SGDLS and CDR2 YYNGEE. The CDR3 has 13 residues. Here the CDR3 reads CASSVGYQEAQYF. The CDR3 DNA reads as TGTGCCAGCAGCGTAGGATATCAAGAGGCCCAGTACTTC. Combining the CDR3 with reference TRBV9 and TRBJ2-5 gives the whole variable domain DSGVTQTPKHLITATGQRVTLRCSPRSGDLSVYWYQQSLDQGLQFLIQYYNGEERAKGNILERFSAQQFPDLHSELNLSSLELGDSALYFCASSVGYQEAQYFGPGTRLLVL.

This clonotype was counted ten times or more. J is TRBJ2-1 and V is TRBV29-1; D uncertain. Germline loops: CDR1 SQVTM, CDR2 ANQGSEA. The CDR3 runs to 14 residues. V dropped 5 bases and J dropped 2 bases, with 13 bases sitting between them. CDR3: CSVPTGSTYNEQFF. In DNA form, the CDR3 reads TGCAGCGTTCCAACCGGGTCTACCTACAATGAGCAGTTCTTC.

The table lists this clonotype with a few counts. This chain's CDR3 is CASSGDPGANVLTF. The CDR3 region has the DNA TGCGCCAGCAGTGGGGACCCTGGGGCCAACGTCCTGACTTTC. This chain joins TRBV10-2 and TRBJ2-6; either TRBD1 or TRBD2 may fit D (5 bases each). This CDR3 region has 14 residues. Trimming stripped 4 bases from V and 2 bases from J, with 6 bases between. The germline V gene has CDR1 WSHSY and CDR2 SAAADI.

This clonotype was detected only a few times. The J gene is TRBJ2-3, the V gene TRBV19, with D possibly TRBD2 on 5 matching bases. Trimming pared 1 base from V and 2 bases from J, leaving 10 bases between. The CDR3 covers 15 residues. Germline lookup yields CDR1 LNHDA and CDR2 SQIVND (reference sequence). The CDR3 nucleotides are TGTGCCAGTAGTATAGGGAGGCGGCCCACAGATACGCAGTATTTT. Encoded protein: CASSIGRRPTDTQYF.

In this sample, this clonotype turned up a few times. J is TRBJ2-1 and V is TRBV9; D not resolved. The length of the CDR3 is 15 residues. Germline CDR1 SGDLS, CDR2 YYNGEE. V was cut by 2 bases and J by 3 bases, with 12 bases left in between. This chain's CDR3 is CASSVGGANYNEQFF. The CDR3 DNA sequence: TGTGCCAGCAGCGTGGGCGGAGCGAACTACAATGAGCAGTTCTTC.

The gene calls are TRBV15 and TRBJ1-5, with D unclear. Looked up from germline, CDR1 is LNHNV and CDR2 is YYDKDF (reference sequence). This CDR3 region has 17 residues. The V end was cut by 3 bases, the J end by 0 bases, with 15 bases between. The CDR3 loop reads CATSSVGRIGSNQPQHF. For the CDR3, the DNA is TGTGCCACCAGCAGCGTCGGACGTATCGGTAGCAATCAGCCCCAGCATTTT.

V gene TRBV30 combines with J gene TRBJ2-1; no reliable D call. The V and J ends lost 2 bases and 3 bases respectively, with 8 bases between them. The CDR3 runs 13 residues. Germline assignment: CDR1 GTSNPN and CDR2 SVGIG (reference sequence). The CDR3 reads CAWSRGFYNEQFF. DNA for the CDR3: TGTGCCTGGAGTCGCGGATTCTACAATGAGCAGTTCTTC.

This clonotype was observed a few times. The chain is built from TRBV28 and TRBJ2-7; 13 bases are shared with TRBD2. V shed 5 bases, J shed 3 bases, and the junction held 4 bases outside the gene matches. The CDR3 has 15 residues. Germline CDR1 reads MDHEN; CDR2 reads SYDVKM. Here the CDR3 DNA reads TGTGCCAGCAGTCTCACTAGCGGGAGGGGCTACGAGCAGTACTTC. Translation: CASSLTSGRGYEQYF.

A few counts support this clonotype. J is TRBJ1-5 and V is TRBV10-3; weak D call: TRBD1 (6 bases). CDR3 length equals 15 residues. Between the trimmed V and J ends, which lost 0 bases and 3 bases, there was a span of 9 bases. CDR1 and CDR2 (germline): ENHRY, SYGVKD. The CDR3 nucleotides are TGTGCCATCAGTGAGTCTGGACAGTCCAATCAGCCCCAGCATTTT. Its translation: CAISESGQSNQPQHF.

V gene TRBV28 combines with J gene TRBJ2-1; 12 bases agree with TRBD2. Germline V CDR1 and CDR2: MDHEN, SYDVKM. This CDR3 comprises 22 residues. The V and J ends lost 3 bases and 3 bases, in that order; junction bases with no gene match: 21. In DNA form, the CDR3 reads TGTGCCAGCAGTTTCCCACCCGAGCGACTAGCGGGAGACGTCCCCTTCTACAATGAGCAGTTCTTC. It yields the protein CASSFPPERLAGDVPFYNEQFF.